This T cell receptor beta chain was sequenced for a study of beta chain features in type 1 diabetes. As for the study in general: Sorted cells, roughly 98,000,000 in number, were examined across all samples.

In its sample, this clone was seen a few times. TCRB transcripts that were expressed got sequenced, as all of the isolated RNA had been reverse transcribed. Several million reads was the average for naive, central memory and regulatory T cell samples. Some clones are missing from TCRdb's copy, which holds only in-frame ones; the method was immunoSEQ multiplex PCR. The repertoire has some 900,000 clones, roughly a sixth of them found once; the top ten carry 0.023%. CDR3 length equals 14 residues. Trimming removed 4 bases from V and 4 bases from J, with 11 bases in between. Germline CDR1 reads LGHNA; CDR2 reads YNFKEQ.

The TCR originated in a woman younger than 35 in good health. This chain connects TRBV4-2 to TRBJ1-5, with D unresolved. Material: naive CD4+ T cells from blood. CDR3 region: CASSLVARNQPQHF. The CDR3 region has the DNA TGTGCCAGCAGCCTTGTGGCGAGGAATCAGCCCCAGCATTTT.